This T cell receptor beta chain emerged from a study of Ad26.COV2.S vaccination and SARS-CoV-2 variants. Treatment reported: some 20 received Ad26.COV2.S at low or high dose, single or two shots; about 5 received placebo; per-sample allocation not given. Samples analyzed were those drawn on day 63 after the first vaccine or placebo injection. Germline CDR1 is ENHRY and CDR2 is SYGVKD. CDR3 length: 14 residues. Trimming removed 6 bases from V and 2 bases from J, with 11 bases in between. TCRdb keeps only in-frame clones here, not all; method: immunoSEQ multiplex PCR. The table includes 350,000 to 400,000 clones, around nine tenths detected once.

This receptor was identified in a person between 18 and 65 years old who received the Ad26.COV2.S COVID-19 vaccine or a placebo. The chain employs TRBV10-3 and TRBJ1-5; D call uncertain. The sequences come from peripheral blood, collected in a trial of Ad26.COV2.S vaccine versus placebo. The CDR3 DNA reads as TGTGCCATCAGCCTTAGTGCGGGCAATCAGCCCCAGCATTTT. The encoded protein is CAISLSAGNQPQHF.